The 15 T cell receptor beta chains in this list originate from one sample, sequenced in a study of cytomegalovirus exposure and HLA in healthy donors. Repertoires were generated with immunoSEQ multiplex PCR, while TCRdb's copy carries only in-frame clones and drops some. This sample yields over 150,000 clones, of which roughly 86% are seen a single time; around 2.1% belongs to the top ten. Specimen: PBMCs. The receptors were sampled from a human donor in good health.

The rearrangement links TRBV7-9 to TRBJ2-1; possibly TRBD1 for D (6 bases). The CDR3 consists of 17 residues. Deletions cut 5 bases from V and 0 bases from J, with 17 bases between. In germline, CDR1 is SEHNR, CDR2 FQNEAQ (reference sequence). The CDR3 sequence: CASSHQVRGSSYNEQFF. In DNA form, the CDR3 reads TGTGCCAGCAGCCATCAAGTAAGGGGGAGCTCCTACAATGAGCAGTTCTTC. Based on the CDR3 plus reference TRBV7-9 and TRBJ2-1, the full variable domain is DTGVSQNPRHKITKRGQNVTFRCDPISEHNRLYWYRQTLGQGPEFLTYFQNEAQLEKSRLLSDRFSAERPKGSFSTLEIQRTEQGDSAMYLCASSHQVRGSSYNEQFFGPGTRLTVL.

V is TRBV25-1 and J is TRBJ2-7; 7 nucleotides line up with TRBD2. Germline CDR1 MGHDK, CDR2 SYGVNS. The junction had 19 bases not matched to a gene; V was cut back by 4 bases and J by 13 bases. The CDR3 has 15 amino acids. The CDR3 spells CASSGADPRSTGGYF. CDR3 bases: TGTGCCAGCAGTGGGGCGGACCCGCGGAGTACGGGGGGTTACTTC.

This clone came up once. At one end the junction does not follow the germline gene, possibly because of a read error. The chain couples TRBV7-9 to TRBJ2-3; D may be TRBD2 (6 bases). The CDR3 extends over 12 amino acids. Germline V lookup: CDR1 SEHNR, CDR2 FQNEAQ (reference sequence). The DNA for the CDR3 is TGTGCCAGCAGCTTAGTTTCCGGGAGAGAGCATTTT. Amino acids: CASSLVSGREHF.

The genes are TRBV27 and TRBJ2-7, with 8 nucleotides matching TRBD1. CDR1 and CDR2 (germline): MNHEY, SMNVEV (reference sequence). V lost 1 base, J lost 2 bases, and 4 bases stayed unmatched. The CDR3 length is 15 residues. The CDR3 reads CASSLYRGRTYEQYF. In nucleotides, the CDR3 is TGTGCCAGCAGTTTATACAGGGGGAGAACCTACGAGCAGTACTTC.

A remark on this clone: An end of the junction does not agree with germline; a read error may underlie this. V gene TRBV5-4 combines with J gene TRBJ2-1; D is perhaps TRBD2 (6 bases). The CDR3 length is 12 residues. The germline V gene has CDR1 SGHNT and CDR2 YYREEE (reference sequence). DNA of the CDR3: TGTGCCAGCCGGGACTCCAACAATGAGCAGTTCTTC. This translates into CASRDSNNEQFF.

This CDR3 reads CASSLDWGTGSPLHF. For the CDR3, the DNA is TGTGCCAGCAGCTTAGACTGGGGGACTGGTTCACCCCTCCACTTT. The genes are TRBV7-2 and TRBJ1-6; a possible D gene is TRBD1 (5 bases). Germline V CDR1 and CDR2: SGHTA, FQGNSA. V was trimmed by 1 base and J by 9 bases, leaving 13 bases between them. The CDR3 runs 15 residues.

The V gene is TRBV7-8, the J gene TRBJ2-7; D not resolved. Trimming stripped 0 bases from V and 7 bases from J, with 13 bases between. Germline V gene lookup returns CDR1 SGHVS and CDR2 FQNEAQ. The CDR3 loop spans 14 amino acids. The CDR3 DNA is TGTGCCAGCAGCTTAGCGTTCCACCTAGGTGAGCAGTACTTC. Residues: CASSLAFHLGEQYF.

The chain employs TRBV6-6 and TRBJ2-7, with D hard to call. This CDR3 comprises 13 residues. The V end was cut by 0 bases, the J end by 3 bases, with 6 bases between. Germline CDR1 is MNHNY and CDR2 is SVGAGI (reference sequence). The CDR3 coding sequence is TGTGCCAGCAGTTACTCGAGCCGCTACGAGCAGTACTTC. It codes for CASSYSSRYEQYF.

The gene calls are TRBV6-1 and TRBJ1-5, with a tentative D call TRBD1 (5 bases). Trimming stripped 3 bases from V and 2 bases from J, with 14 bases between. Per the germline V gene, CDR1 is MNHNS and CDR2 is SASEGT. This CDR3 comprises 16 residues. The CDR3 reads CASSEAPPRGNQPQHF. In DNA, the CDR3 is TGTGCCAGCAGTGAGGCCCCCCCCAGGGGCAATCAGCCCCAGCATTTT.

This chain uses TRBV10-2 with TRBJ2-6; TRBD1 matches at 7 bases. Germline V lookup: CDR1 WSHSY, CDR2 SAAADI. The CDR3 has 21 amino acids. J lost 0 bases, V lost 9 bases, and 23 bases had no gene match. The CDR3 protein is CASKPDRAGAQVVSGANVLTF. CDR3 coding DNA: TGCGCCAGTAAACCCGACAGGGCAGGGGCACAGGTAGTCTCTGGGGCCAACGTCCTGACTTTC.

The V and J genes are TRBV10-1 and TRBJ2-5; weak D call: TRBD1 (7 bases). Germline V gives CDR1 WNHNN, CDR2 SYGVQD (reference sequence). CDR3 size: 16 residues. Trimming took 5 bases from V and 2 from J, leaving 18 bases between them. The CDR3, as DNA: TGCGCCAGCAGTCGCGGAGGGGGCGCCCGGCAAGAGACCCAGTACTTC. It yields the protein CASSRGGGARQETQYF.

To note about this clone: The junction shows a germline mismatch at one end, possibly a read error. Additional DNA sequences in this sample encode the identical CDR3. The chain has TRBV30 and TRBJ2-7; the match to TRBD2 covers 9 bases. Germline CDR1 and CDR2: GTSNPN and SVGIG (reference sequence). The CDR3 spans 17 residues. CDR3 loop: CAWSVRALSGGSYEQYF. The DNA of the CDR3 is TGTGCCTGGAGTGTAAGGGCCCTTAGCGGGGGCTCCTATGAGCAGTACTTC.

The chain is built from TRBV2 and TRBJ1-3; tentative D call: TRBD1 (5 bases). Germline V lookup: CDR1 SNHLY, CDR2 FYNNEI. V lost 6 bases, J lost 0 bases, and 12 bases lay in between. This CDR3 is built from 15 residues. In nucleotides, the CDR3 is TGTGCCAGCAGGCGGGACGGTAGCTCTGGAAACACCATATATTTT. It codes for CASRRDGSSGNTIYF.

The chain has TRBV2 and TRBJ2-5; 7 nucleotides line up with TRBD1. Germline CDR1 and CDR2: SNHLY and FYNNEI. The J segment lost 7 bases and the V segment lost 9 bases, leaving 11 bases of the junction unmatched. The CDR3 has 13 amino acids. For the CDR3, the DNA is TGTGCCAGTGTCCCGGGACAGAGGGGGACCCAGTACTTC. Translated, it gives CASVPGQRGTQYF. The variable domain in full, with the rest retrieved from reference TRBV2 and TRBJ2-5, is EPEVTQTPSHQVTQMGQEVILRCVPISNHLYFYWYRQILGQKVEFLVSFYNNEISEKSEIFDDQFSVERPDGSNFTLKIRSTKLEDSAMYFCASVPGQRGTQYFGPGTRLLVL.

The V and J genes are TRBV7-9 and TRBJ1-2; D is possibly TRBD1 (5 bases). This CDR3 has 14 amino acids. V lost 5 bases and J lost 3, with 13 bases in between. In germline, CDR1 is SEHNR, CDR2 FQNEAQ (reference sequence). In DNA, the CDR3 is TGTGCCAGCAGCCTAGGATCGGGGGACTATGGCTACACCTTC. It codes for CASSLGSGDYGYTF.